Included here is one T cell receptor beta chain sequence, with context. Trimming removed 6 bases from V and 2 bases from J; junction bases left unmatched: 4. The CDR3 is 14 amino acids. Per germline, CDR1 SNHLY and CDR2 FYNNEI. These data come from a study of blood T cell repertoires in COVID-19. Sequencing was performed with immunoSEQ multiplex PCR; in TCRdb, only in-frame clones are kept and a portion is missing. Of tens of thousands of clones listed, around 86% are singletons. The sequence was collected from a man aged 40-49 years with COVID-19, enrolled during active disease. The V call is TRBV2, the J call TRBJ2-3; TRBD2 aligns across 8 bases. Sequenced: peripheral blood. CDR3 protein: CASRTSETTDTQYF. CDR3 DNA sequence: TGTGCCAGCAGGACTAGCGAGACCACAGATACGCAGTATTTT.